These T cell receptor beta chains were read from a single sample in a study of blood T cell repertoires in COVID-19. The assay was immunoSEQ multiplex PCR, and TCRdb's table has in-frame clones only and misses some. Of under 250,000 clones in the sample, about four fifths were seen once. Sequencing used peripheral blood. These receptors were obtained from a man aged 45-65 years with acute or convalescent COVID-19. The CDR3 runs from the conserved cysteine through the conserved F or W. The D gene is left open where the match is weak. Some rows mark clone size as missing; the rest say once, few, many or name a class of expanded clone.

v_call: TRBV10-3
clone_size: once
d_call: .
j_call: TRBJ2-2
cdr3_nt: TGTGCCATCAGTGAGGGACAGACGAACACCGGGGAGCTGTTTTTT
cdr3_aa: CAISEGQTNTGELFF

v_call: TRBV28
clone_size: .
d_call: TRBD2
j_call: TRBJ2-7
cdr3_nt: TGTGCCAGCAGTTCAAATGCAAAGACTAGCGGGAGAGGACGCGAGCAGTACTTC
cdr3_aa: CASSSNAKTSGRGREQYF

v_call: TRBV27
clone_size: .
d_call: TRBD1
j_call: TRBJ2-3
cdr3_nt: TGTGCCAGCATAGGCCAGGGGGCCGCAGATACGCAGTATTTT
cdr3_aa: CASIGQGAADTQYF

v_call: TRBV7-2
clone_size: few
d_call: TRBD2
j_call: TRBJ2-5
cdr3_nt: TGTGCCAGCAGCTTAGGGGAAACTAGCGGGATGAGAGAGACCCAGTACTTC
cdr3_aa: CASSLGETSGMRETQYF

v_call: TRBV18
clone_size: .
d_call: .
j_call: TRBJ1-2
cdr3_nt: TGTGCCAGCTCTCTCGACAGGAGTCATGGCTACACCTTC
cdr3_aa: CASSLDRSHGYTF

v_call: TRBV19
clone_size: once
d_call: TRBD2
j_call: TRBJ2-3
cdr3_nt: TGTGCCAGTAGTATGGGAAGAACTAGCGGGGCCCCAGATACGCAGTATTTT
cdr3_aa: CASSMGRTSGAPDTQYF

v_call: TRBV5-1
clone_size: .
d_call: TRBD1
j_call: TRBJ1-2
cdr3_nt: TGCGCCAGCAGCTTGGCCTCCGGGACAGCATCTAACTATGGCTACACCTTC
cdr3_aa: CASSLASGTASNYGYTF

v_call: TRBV5-1
clone_size: .
d_call: .
j_call: TRBJ1-4
cdr3_nt: TGCGCCAGCAGCTTGTTACAGGGTGATGAAAAACTGTTTTTT
cdr3_aa: CASSLLQGDEKLFF

v_call: TRBV2
clone_size: .
d_call: .
j_call: TRBJ1-2
cdr3_nt: TGTGCCAGCAGTGAACCCAGGGTGCCTTTCGGTGGCTACACCTTC
cdr3_aa: CASSEPRVPFGGYTF

v_call: TRBV18
clone_size: .
d_call: TRBD1
j_call: TRBJ1-1
cdr3_nt: TGTGCCAGCTCACTCGCCCAGGGGGCGCTGGACACTGAAGCTTTCTTT
cdr3_aa: CASSLAQGALDTEAFF

v_call: TRBV28
clone_size: .
d_call: .
j_call: TRBJ2-7
cdr3_nt: TGTGCCAGCAGAACCGCGGGACTTTCAAGGTACGAGCAGTACTTC
cdr3_aa: CASRTAGLSRYEQYF

v_call: TRBV18
clone_size: .
d_call: .
j_call: TRBJ1-3
cdr3_nt: TGTGCCAGCTCACCACCAGGACAGATCTCTGGAAACACCATATATTTT
cdr3_aa: CASSPPGQISGNTIYF

v_call: TRBV2
clone_size: once
d_call: TRBD1
j_call: TRBJ1-2
cdr3_nt: TGTGCCAGCACCGGAGGGACAGAGAACTATGGCTACACCTTC
cdr3_aa: CASTGGTENYGYTF

v_call: TRBV5-1
clone_size: .
d_call: .
j_call: TRBJ1-1
cdr3_nt: TGCGCCAGCAGCTTGCAGAACATGAACACTGAAGCTTTCTTT
cdr3_aa: CASSLQNMNTEAFF

v_call: TRBV2
clone_size: .
d_call: TRBD1
j_call: TRBJ1-5
cdr3_nt: TGTGCCAGCAGTGAAACAGGGGCCCCATATAGCAATCAGCCCCAGCATTTT
cdr3_aa: CASSETGAPYSNQPQHF

v_call: TRBV11-3
clone_size: .
d_call: .
j_call: TRBJ2-1
cdr3_nt: TGTGCCAGCAGCCCCGGTGGCGGGGACTACAATGAGCAGTTCTTC
cdr3_aa: CASSPGGGDYNEQFF

v_call: TRBV27
clone_size: .
d_call: TRBD2
j_call: TRBJ2-3
cdr3_nt: TGTGCCAGCAGTAGACTAGCGGGAGGGAGGTCAGATACGCAGTATTTT
cdr3_aa: CASSRLAGGRSDTQYF

v_call: TRBV6-5
clone_size: .
d_call: .
j_call: TRBJ2-2
cdr3_nt: TGTGCCAGCAGAAACAGACAGCCGGAGACCGGGGAGCTGTTTTTT
cdr3_aa: CASRNRQPETGELFF